The rows below give T cell receptor beta chains drawn from one sample of a study of T-cell memory formation after mild COVID-19. MiXCR was run by TCRdb on the 5' RACE reads, yielding one entry per CDR3 protein. Among about 560,000 distinct CDR3 sequences, about 20% were seen once, and the ten largest hold under 8.5%. Sequenced material: PBMCs or a T cell subset sorted from them (not recorded which). These receptor sequences come from an adult woman who had mild COVID-19 (a few samples of this study predate the infection). Cell type and time point are not known. Each CDR3 is given with its conserved first and last residue. D genes are given only for firm matches. A row's size may be missing; if present it is once, few, many or a size class.

.	TRBV10-3	.	TRBJ2-3	13	CAISDRQEDTQYF	TGTGCCATCAGTGATAGACAGGAAGATACGCAGTATTTT
.	TRBV7-9	.	TRBJ2-7	14	CASSPLRGAYEQYF	TGTGCCAGCAGCCCGCTCAGGGGGGCCTACGAGCAGTACTTC
TRBD2	TRBV6-6	.	TRBJ2-3	16	CASSYSLAGSTDTQYF	TGTGCCAGCAGTTACTCCCTAGCGGGATCCACAGATACGCAGTATTTT
TRBD2	TRBV2	few	TRBJ2-1	15	CASSPSGGLRNEQFF	TGTGCCAGCAGCCCTAGCGGGGGCCTTCGGAATGAGCAGTTCTTC
.	TRBV7-8	.	TRBJ2-1	13	CASSLIQGSEQFF	TGTGCCAGCAGCTTAATCCAGGGGAGCGAGCAGTTCTTC
.	TRBV11-2	few	TRBJ1-1	15	CASSLDGGPNTEAFF	TGTGCCAGCAGCTTAGATGGGGGCCCAAACACTGAAGCTTTCTTT
.	TRBV4-1	many	TRBJ1-2	16	CASSRDEGQGRVGYTF	TGCGCCAGCAGCCGAGATGAGGGGCAGGGGCGTGTTGGCTACACCTTC
.	TRBV7-3	.	TRBJ2-3	15	CASSLRARRTDTQYF	TGTGCCAGCAGCTTACGGGCTAGACGCACAGATACGCAGTATTTT
.	TRBV5-5	.	TRBJ1-2	15	CASSKEPQGVYGYTF	TGTGCCAGCAGCAAAGAGCCGCAGGGTGTCTATGGCTACACCTTC
.	TRBV7-7	few	TRBJ2-7	13	CASSLTQVSVQYF	TGTGCTAGCAGCTTAACCCAGGTGTCGGTGCAGTACTTC
.	TRBV4-1	.	TRBJ2-2	15	CASSLLTDGTGELFF	TGCGCCAGCAGCCTCCTGACGGACGGCACCGGGGAGCTGTTTTTT
.	TRBV11-2	once	TRBJ2-7	15	CASSIPRGKSYEQYF	TGTGCCAGCAGCATCCCGAGGGGGAAATCCTACGAGCAGTACTTC
TRBD2	TRBV7-6	few	TRBJ2-3	16	CASSLFSGNSPDTQYF	TGTGCCAGCAGCTTATTTAGCGGGAATTCCCCAGATACGCAGTATTTT
.	TRBV7-2	many	TRBJ2-7	13	CASSLGGLYEQYF	TGTGCCAGCAGCTTAGGGGGACTCTACGAGCAGTACTTC
.	TRBV20-1	.	TRBJ1-2	18	CSARSGDWGGAPNYGYTF	TGCAGTGCTAGGTCGGGTGATTGGGGAGGGGCGCCCAACTATGGCTACACCTTC
.	TRBV12-3/TRBV12-4	.	TRBJ1-5	13	CASSLTRDQPQHF	TGTGCCAGCAGCCTCACTCGGGATCAGCCCCAGCATTTT